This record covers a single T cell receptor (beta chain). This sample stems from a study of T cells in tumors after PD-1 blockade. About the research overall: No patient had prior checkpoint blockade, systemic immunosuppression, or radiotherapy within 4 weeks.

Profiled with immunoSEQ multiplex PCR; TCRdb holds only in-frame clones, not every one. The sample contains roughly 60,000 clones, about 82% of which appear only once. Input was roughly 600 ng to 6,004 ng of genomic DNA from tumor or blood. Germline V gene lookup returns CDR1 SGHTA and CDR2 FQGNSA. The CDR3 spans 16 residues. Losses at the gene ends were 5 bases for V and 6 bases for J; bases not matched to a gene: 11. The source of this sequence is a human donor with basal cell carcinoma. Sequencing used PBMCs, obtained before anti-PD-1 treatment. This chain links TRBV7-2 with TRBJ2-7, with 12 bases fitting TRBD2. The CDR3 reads CASSKGLAGDSGEQYF. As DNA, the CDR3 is TGTGCCAGCAGCAAGGGACTAGCGGGTGATTCTGGCGAGCAGTACTTC.